The clone carrying this TCR beta chain was seen more than once but under ten times. The antigen is not known. The entry originates in a study of T cells in Graves' hyperthyroidism and ophthalmopathy. The study, taken as a whole, reports: Most thyroid clonotypes that were expanded above 0.001 also turned up in blood. Ophthalmopathy and stable hyperthyroidism were separated by a 13 V-J model. For ophthalmopathy, model prediction preceded onset by a median about six months.

Amplification yielded TCR beta CDR3 regions, with RNA transcripts as the source. The HTBI primer set was used in a first-round RT-PCR of the TCR CDR3. Using its own MiXCR run on the multiplex PCR reads, TCRdb lists one record per CDR3 protein. Of approximately 870,000 distinct CDR3 sequences listed, more than 30% are singletons. Sequenced material: blood. The receptor comes from a man aged 18 to 29 with Graves' hyperthyroidism.

The CDR3 DNA reads as TGTGCCAGCAGCTTCTGGGGAGTCCTCGGAGGCTACACCTTC. It encodes CASSFWGVLGGYTF. This rearrangement joins TRBV7-9 to TRBJ1-2; no clear D gene. The CDR3 runs to 14 residues. Trimming took off 3 bases at V and 8 bases at J, with 16 bases between the two ends. Germline-derived CDR1 and CDR2 are SEHNR and FQNEAQ (reference sequence).